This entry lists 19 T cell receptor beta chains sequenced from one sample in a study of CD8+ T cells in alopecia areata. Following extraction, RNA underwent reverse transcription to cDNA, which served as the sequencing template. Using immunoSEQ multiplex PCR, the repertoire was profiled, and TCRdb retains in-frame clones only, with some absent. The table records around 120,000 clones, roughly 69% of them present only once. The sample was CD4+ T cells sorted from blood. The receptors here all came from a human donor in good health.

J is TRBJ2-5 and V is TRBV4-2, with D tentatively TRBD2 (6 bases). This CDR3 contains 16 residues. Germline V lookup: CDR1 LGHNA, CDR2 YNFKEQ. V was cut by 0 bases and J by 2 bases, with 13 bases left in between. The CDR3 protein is CASSQDLGGKQETQYF. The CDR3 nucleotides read TGTGCCAGCAGCCAAGATCTTGGGGGGAAGCAAGAGACCCAGTACTTC.

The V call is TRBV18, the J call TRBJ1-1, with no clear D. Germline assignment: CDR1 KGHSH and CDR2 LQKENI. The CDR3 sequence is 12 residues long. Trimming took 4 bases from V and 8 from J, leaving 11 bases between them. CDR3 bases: TGTGCCAGCTCACTTGTGGGGTTAGAAGCTTTCTTT. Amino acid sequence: CASSLVGLEAFF.

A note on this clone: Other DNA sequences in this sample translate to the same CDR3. The CDR3 region has the DNA TGTGCCAGCAGGCCGGGGGGCACTGAAGCTTTCTTT. As protein: CASRPGGTEAFF. V and J are TRBV2 and TRBJ1-1; a possible D gene is TRBD1 (5 bases). In germline, CDR1 is SNHLY, CDR2 FYNNEI. Deletions cut 6 bases from V and 4 bases from J, with 9 bases between. CDR3 length: 12 residues.

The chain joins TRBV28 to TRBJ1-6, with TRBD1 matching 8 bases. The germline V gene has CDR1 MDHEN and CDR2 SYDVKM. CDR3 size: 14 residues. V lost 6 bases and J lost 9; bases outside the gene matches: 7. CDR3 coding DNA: TGTGCCAGCAGCGGACAGGGAGGGAGTTCACCCCTCCACTTT. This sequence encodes CASSGQGGSSPLHF.

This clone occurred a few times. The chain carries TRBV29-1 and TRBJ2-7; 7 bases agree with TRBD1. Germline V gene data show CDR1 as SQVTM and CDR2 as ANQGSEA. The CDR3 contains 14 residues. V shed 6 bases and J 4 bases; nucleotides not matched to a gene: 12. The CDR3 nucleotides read TGCAGCGTAGCCGACAGGGCACCTCCTTACGAGCAGTACTTC. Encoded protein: CSVADRAPPYEQYF.

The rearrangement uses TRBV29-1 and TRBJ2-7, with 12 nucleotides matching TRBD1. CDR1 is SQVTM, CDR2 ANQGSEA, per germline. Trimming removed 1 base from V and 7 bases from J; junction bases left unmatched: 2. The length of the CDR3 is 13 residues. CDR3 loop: CSVEGDRGQEQYF. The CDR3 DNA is TGCAGCGTTGAAGGGGACAGGGGGCAAGAGCAGTACTTC.

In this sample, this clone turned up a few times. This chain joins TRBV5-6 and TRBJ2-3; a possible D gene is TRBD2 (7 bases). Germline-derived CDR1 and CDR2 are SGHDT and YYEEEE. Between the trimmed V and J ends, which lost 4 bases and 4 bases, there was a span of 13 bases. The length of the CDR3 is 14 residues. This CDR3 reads CASSGRGGSDTQYF. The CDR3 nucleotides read TGTGCCAGCAGCGGCAGGGGAGGGTCAGATACGCAGTATTTT.

The CDR3 reads CASSQMLHLGHLHSNQPQHF. DNA of the CDR3: TGCGCCAGCAGTCAAATGCTACACTTGGGACACTTACATAGCAATCAGCCCCAGCATTTT. The V and J genes are TRBV23-1 and TRBJ1-5; maybe TRBD1 (6 bases). TRBV23-1 belongs to the ORF category, with a function that is uncertain. CDR3 length: 20 amino acids. V was cut by 2 bases and J by 0 bases, with 23 bases left in between.

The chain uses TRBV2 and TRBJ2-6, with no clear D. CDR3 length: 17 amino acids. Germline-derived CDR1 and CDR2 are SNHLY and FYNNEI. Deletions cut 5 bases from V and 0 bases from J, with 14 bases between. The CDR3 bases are TGTGCCAGCAGTCCATGGCAGGCCAGCTCTGGGGCCAACGTCCTGACTTTC. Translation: CASSPWQASSGANVLTF.

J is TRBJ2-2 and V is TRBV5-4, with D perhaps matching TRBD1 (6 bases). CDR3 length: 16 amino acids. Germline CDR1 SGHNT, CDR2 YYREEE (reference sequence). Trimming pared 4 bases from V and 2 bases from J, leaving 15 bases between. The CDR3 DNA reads TGTGCCAGCAGCCCTGCCGGGGACATCAACACCGGGGAGCTGTTTTTT. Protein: CASSPAGDINTGELFF.

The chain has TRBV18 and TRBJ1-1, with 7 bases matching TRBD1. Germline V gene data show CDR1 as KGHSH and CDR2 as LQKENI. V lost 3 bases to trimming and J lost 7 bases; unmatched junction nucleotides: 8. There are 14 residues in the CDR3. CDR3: CASSPSRGVGEAFF. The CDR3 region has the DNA TGTGCCAGCTCACCCAGCAGGGGGGTGGGTGAAGCTTTCTTT.

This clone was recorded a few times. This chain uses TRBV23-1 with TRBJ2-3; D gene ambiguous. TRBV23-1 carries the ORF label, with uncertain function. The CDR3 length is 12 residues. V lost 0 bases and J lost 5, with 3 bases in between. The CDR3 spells CASSQSRDTQYF. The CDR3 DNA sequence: TGCGCCAGCAGTCAATCGAGAGATACGCAGTATTTT.

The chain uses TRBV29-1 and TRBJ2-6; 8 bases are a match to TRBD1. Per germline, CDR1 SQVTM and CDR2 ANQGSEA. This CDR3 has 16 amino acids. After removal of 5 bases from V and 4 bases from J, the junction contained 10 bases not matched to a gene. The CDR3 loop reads CSVSGQGASGANVLTF. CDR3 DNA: TGCAGCGTTTCAGGCCAGGGGGCTTCGGGGGCCAACGTCCTGACTTTC.

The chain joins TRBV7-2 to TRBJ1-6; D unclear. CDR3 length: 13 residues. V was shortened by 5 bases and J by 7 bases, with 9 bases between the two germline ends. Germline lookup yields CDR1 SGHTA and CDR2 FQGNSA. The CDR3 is CASSPNRNSPLHF. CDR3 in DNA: TGTGCCAGCAGCCCTAACCGGAATTCACCCCTCCACTTT.

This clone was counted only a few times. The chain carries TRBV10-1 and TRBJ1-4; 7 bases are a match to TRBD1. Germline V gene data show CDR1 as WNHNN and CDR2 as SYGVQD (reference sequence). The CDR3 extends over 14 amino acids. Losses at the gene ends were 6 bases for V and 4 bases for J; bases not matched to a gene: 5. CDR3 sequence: CASSRQGRNEKLFF. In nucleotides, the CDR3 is TGCGCCAGCAGCCGACAGGGACGTAATGAAAAACTGTTTTTT.

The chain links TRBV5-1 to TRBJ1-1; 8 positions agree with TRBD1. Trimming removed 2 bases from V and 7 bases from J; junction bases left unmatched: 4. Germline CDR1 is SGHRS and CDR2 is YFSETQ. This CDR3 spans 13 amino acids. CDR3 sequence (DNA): TGCGCCAGCAGCTTTGGACAGGGCGGTGAAGCTTTCTTT. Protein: CASSFGQGGEAFF.

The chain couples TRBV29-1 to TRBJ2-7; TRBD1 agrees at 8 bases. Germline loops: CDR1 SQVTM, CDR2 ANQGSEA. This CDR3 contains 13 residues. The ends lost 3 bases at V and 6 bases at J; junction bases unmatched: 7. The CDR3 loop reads CSVEMTGASEQYF. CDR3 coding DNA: TGCAGCGTTGAGATGACAGGGGCGAGCGAGCAGTACTTC.

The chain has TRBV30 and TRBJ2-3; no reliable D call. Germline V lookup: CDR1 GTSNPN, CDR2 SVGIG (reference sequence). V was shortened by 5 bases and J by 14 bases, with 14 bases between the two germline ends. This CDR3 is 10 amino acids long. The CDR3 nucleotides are TGTGCCTGGGGAGCCGGTTTGCTGTATTTT. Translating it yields CAWGAGLLYF.

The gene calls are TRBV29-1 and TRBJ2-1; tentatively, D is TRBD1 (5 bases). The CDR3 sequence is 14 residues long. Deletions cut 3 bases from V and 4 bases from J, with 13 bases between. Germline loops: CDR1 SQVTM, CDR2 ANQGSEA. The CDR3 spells CSVDVTGLYNEQFF. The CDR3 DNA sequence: TGCAGCGTTGATGTTACAGGCTTGTACAATGAGCAGTTCTTC.